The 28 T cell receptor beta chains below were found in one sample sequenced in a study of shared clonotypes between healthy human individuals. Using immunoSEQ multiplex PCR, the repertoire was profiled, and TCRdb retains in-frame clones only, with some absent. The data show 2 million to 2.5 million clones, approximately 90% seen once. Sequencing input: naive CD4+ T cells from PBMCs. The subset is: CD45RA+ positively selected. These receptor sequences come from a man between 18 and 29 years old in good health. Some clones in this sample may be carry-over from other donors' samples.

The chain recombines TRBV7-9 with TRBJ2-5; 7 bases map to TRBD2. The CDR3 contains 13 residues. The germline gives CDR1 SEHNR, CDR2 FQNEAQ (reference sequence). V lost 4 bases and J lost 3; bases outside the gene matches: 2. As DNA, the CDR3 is TGTGCCAGCAGCTGGACTAGGGAAGAGACCCAGTACTTC. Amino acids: CASSWTREETQYF.

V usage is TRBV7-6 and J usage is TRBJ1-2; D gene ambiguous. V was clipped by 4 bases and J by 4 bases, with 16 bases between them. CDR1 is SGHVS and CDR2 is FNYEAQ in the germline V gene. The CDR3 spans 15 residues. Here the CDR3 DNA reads TGTGCCAGCAGCTCACGTCCCGGGCTTGGCTATGGCTACACCTTC. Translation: CASSSRPGLGYGYTF.

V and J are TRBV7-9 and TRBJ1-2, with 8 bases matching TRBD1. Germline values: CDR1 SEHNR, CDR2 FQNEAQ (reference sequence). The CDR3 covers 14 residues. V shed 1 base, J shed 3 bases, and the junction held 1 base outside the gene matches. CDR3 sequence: CASSLVRGHYGYTF. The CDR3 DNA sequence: TGTGCCAGCAGCTTAGTCAGGGGGCACTATGGCTACACCTTC.

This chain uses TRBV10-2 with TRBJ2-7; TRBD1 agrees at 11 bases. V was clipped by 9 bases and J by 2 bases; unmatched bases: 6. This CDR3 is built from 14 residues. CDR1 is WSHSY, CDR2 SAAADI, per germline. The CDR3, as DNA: TGCGCCAGTAGGGACAGGGGGACCCCCTACGAGCAGTACTTC. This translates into CASRDRGTPYEQYF.

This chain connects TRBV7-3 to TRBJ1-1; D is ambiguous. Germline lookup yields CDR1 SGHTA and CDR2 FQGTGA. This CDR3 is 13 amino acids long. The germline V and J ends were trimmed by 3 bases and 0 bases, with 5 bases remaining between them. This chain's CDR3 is CASSLFMNTEAFF. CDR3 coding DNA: TGTGCCAGCAGCTTGTTTATGAACACTGAAGCTTTCTTT.

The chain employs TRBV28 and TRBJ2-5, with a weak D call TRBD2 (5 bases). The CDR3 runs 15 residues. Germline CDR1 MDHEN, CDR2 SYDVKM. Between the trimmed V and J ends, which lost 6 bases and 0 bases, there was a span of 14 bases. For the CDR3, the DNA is TGTGCCAGCAGGAGGTCGCTCGGGGACCAAGAGACCCAGTACTTC. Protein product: CASRRSLGDQETQYF.

The CDR3 region has the DNA TGTGCCACCAGCTACCAACTGAGCTCGAACACCGGGGAGCTGTTTTTT. Protein product: CATSYQLSSNTGELFF. The chain carries TRBV15 and TRBJ2-2; no reliable D call. Germline assignment: CDR1 LNHNV and CDR2 YYDKDF (reference sequence). The CDR3 loop spans 16 amino acids. Trimming pared 5 bases from V and 0 bases from J, leaving 13 bases between.

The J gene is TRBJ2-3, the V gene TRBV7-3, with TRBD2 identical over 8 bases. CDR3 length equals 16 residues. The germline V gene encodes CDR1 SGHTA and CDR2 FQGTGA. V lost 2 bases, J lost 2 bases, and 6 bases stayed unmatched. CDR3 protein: CASSLGVAGPTDTQYF. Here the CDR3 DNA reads TGTGCCAGCAGCTTAGGGGTAGCGGGACCCACAGATACGCAGTATTTT. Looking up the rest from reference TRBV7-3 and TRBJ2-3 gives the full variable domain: GAGVSQTPSNKVTEKGKYVELRCDPISGHTALYWYRQSLGQGPEFLIYFQGTGAADDSGLPNDRFFAVRPEGSVSTLKIQRTERGDSAVYLCASSLGVAGPTDTQYFGPGTRLTVL.

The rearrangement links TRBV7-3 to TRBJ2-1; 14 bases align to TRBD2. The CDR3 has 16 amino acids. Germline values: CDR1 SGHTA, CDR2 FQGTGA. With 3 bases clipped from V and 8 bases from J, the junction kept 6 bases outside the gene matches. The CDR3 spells CASSFGTSGSIHEQFF. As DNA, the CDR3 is TGTGCCAGCAGCTTTGGGACTAGCGGGAGTATCCATGAGCAGTTCTTC. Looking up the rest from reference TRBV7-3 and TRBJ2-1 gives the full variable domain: GAGVSQTPSNKVTEKGKYVELRCDPISGHTALYWYRQSLGQGPEFLIYFQGTGAADDSGLPNDRFFAVRPEGSVSTLKIQRTERGDSAVYLCASSFGTSGSIHEQFFGPGTRLTVL.

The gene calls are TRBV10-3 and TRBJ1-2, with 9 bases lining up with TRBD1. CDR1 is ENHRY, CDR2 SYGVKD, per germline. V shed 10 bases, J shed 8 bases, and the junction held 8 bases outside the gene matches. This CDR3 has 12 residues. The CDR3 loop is CATLQGAGGYTF. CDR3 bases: TGTGCCACCCTACAGGGGGCCGGGGGCTACACCTTC.

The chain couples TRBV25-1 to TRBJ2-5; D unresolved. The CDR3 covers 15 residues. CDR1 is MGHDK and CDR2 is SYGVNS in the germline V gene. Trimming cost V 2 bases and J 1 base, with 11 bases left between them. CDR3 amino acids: CASSERRIVQETQYF. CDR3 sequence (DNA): TGTGCCAGCAGTGAACGCAGGATCGTCCAAGAGACCCAGTACTTC.

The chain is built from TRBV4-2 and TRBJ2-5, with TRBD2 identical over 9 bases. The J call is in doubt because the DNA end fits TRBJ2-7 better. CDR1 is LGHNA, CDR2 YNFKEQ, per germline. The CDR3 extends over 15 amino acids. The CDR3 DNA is TGTGCCAGCAGCCAAGGGGGTAGCGGGAGTTACGAGCAGTACTTC. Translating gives CASSQGGSGSYEQYF.

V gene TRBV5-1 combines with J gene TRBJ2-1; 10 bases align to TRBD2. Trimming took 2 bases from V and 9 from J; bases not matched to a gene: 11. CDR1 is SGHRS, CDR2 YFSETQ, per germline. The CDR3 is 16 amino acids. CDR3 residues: CASSFRAGGPGGEQFF. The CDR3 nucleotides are TGCGCCAGCAGCTTTCGAGCGGGAGGGCCGGGGGGTGAGCAGTTCTTC.

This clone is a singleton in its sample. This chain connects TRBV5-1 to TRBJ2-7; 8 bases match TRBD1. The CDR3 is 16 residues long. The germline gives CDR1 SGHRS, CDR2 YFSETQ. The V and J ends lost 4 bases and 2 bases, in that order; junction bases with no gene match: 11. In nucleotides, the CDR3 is TGCGCCAGCAGCGACCAGCCGACAGGGGCGGCCTACGAGCAGTACTTC. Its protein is CASSDQPTGAAYEQYF.

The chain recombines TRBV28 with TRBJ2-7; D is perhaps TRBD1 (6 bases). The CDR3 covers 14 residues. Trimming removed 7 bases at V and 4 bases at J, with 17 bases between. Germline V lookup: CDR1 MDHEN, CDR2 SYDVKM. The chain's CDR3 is CASTPGTQVYEQYF. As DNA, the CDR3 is TGTGCCAGCACCCCGGGGACACAAGTTTACGAGCAGTACTTC. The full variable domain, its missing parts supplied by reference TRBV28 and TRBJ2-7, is DVKVTQSSRYLVKRTGEKVFLECVQDMDHENMFWYRQDPGLGLRLIYFSYDVKMKEKGDIPEGYSVSREKKERFSLILESASTNQTSMYLCASTPGTQVYEQYFGPGTRLTVT.

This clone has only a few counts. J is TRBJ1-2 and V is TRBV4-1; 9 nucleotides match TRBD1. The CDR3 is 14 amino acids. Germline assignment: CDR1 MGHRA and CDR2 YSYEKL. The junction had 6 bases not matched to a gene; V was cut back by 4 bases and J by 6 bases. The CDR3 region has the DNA TGCGCCAGCAGCCTACTGGGACAGGGCCATGGCTACACCTTC. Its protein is CASSLLGQGHGYTF.

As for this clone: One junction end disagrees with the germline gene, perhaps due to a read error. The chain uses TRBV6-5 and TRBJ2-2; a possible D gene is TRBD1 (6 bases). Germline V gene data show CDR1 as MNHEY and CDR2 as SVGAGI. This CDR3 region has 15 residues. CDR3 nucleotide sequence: TGTGCCAGCAGTTACTCGAGCCATATCGAAGGGGGGCTGTTTTTT. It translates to CASSYSSHIEGGLFF.

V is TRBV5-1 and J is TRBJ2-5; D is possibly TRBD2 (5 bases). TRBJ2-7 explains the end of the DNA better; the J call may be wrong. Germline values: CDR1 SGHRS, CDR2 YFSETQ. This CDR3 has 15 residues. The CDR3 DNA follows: TGCGCCAGCAGCTTGATCCCGGGGTCCCCCTACGAGCAGTACTTC. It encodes CASSLIPGSPYEQYF.

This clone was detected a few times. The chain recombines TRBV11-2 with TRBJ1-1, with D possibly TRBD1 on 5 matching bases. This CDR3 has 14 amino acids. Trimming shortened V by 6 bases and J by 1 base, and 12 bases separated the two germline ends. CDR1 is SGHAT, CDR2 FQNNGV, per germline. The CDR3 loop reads CASRLGLTNTEAFF. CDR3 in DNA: TGTGCCAGCAGGTTGGGACTCACGAACACTGAAGCTTTCTTT.

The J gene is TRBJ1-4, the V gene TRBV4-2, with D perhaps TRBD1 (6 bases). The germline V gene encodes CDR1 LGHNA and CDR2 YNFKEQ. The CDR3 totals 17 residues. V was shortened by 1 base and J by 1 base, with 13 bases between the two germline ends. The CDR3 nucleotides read TGTGCCAGCAGCCAAGCCCTGCGGGGGCGAACTAATGAAAAACTGTTTTTT. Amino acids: CASSQALRGRTNEKLFF.

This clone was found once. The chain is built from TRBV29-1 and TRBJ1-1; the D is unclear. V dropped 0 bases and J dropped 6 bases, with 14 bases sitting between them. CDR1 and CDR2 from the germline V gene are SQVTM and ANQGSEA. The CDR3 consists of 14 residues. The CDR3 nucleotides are TGCAGCGTTGAAGATCTTCGGGTGGCAGCTGAAGCTTTCTTT. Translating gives CSVEDLRVAAEAFF.

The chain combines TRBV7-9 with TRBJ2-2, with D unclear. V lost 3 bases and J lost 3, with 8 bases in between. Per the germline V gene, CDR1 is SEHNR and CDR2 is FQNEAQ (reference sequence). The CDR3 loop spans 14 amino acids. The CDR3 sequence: CASSFLIDTGELFF. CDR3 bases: TGTGCCAGCAGCTTCCTAATTGACACCGGGGAGCTGTTTTTT.

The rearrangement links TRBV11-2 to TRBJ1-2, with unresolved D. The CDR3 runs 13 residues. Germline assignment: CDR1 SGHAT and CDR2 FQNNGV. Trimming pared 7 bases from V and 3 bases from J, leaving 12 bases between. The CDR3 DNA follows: TGTGCCAGCAAAGGACCTACAGACTATGGCTACACCTTC. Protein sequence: CASKGPTDYGYTF.

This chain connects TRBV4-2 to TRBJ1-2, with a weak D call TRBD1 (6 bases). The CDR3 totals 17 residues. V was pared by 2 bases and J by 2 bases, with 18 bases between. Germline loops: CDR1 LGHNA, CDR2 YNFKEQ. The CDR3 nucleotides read TGTGCCAGCAGCCAAATCGTTCGGGGGGCGAAGAACTATGGCTACACCTTC. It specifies CASSQIVRGAKNYGYTF.

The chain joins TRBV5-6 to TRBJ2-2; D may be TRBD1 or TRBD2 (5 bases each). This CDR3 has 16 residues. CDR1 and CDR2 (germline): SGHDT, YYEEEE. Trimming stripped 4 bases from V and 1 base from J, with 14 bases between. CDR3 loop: CASSPLGDRNTGELFF. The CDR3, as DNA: TGTGCCAGCAGCCCACTCGGGGACCGGAACACCGGGGAGCTGTTTTTT.

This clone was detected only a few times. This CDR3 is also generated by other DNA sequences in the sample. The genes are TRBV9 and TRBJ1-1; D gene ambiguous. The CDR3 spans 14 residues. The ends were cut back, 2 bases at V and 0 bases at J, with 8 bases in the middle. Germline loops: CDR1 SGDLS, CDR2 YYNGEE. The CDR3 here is CASSVAVMNTEAFF. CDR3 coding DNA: TGTGCCAGCAGCGTTGCAGTCATGAACACTGAAGCTTTCTTT.

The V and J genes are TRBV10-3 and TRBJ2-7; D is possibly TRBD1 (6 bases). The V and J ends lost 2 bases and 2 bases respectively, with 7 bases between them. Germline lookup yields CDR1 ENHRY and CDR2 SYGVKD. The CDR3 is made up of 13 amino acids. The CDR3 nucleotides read TGTGCCATCAGTGAGGGACAGACCTACGAGCAGTACTTC. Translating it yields CAISEGQTYEQYF.

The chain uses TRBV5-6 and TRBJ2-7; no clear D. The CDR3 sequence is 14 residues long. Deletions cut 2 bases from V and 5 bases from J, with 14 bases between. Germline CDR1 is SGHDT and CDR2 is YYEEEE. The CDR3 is CASSFDITVDEQYF. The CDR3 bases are TGTGCCAGCAGCTTTGATATCACTGTGGACGAGCAGTACTTC.